The entry below gives a single T cell receptor (beta chain) sequence along with its context. As yet, its antigen is unknown. The sample belongs to a study of cytomegalovirus exposure and HLA in healthy donors. Germline values: CDR1 SGHTA, CDR2 FQGNSA. The CDR3 is made up of 17 amino acids. The V end was cut by 2 bases, the J end by 3 bases, with 18 bases between. Study-wide results and caveats: It was fewer than 200 TCR beta chains that were listed as cytomegalovirus-associated.

This table comes from immunoSEQ multiplex PCR, and its TCRdb copy is limited to in-frame clones, with some not included. The repertoire consists of tens of thousands of clones, with around 97% occurring once and the leading ten covering 2.4%. The sample consisted of PBMCs. The rearrangement links TRBV7-2 to TRBJ2-3, with a possible D match to TRBD1 (6 bases). The receptor was isolated from a man in his late teens or twenties in good health and CMV-seronegative. CDR3 sequence: CASSLWTGTSGTDTQYF. Written as DNA, the CDR3 is TGTGCCAGCAGCTTATGGACCGGGACATCGGGGACAGATACGCAGTATTTT.